This T cell receptor beta chain was documented in a study of cytomegalovirus exposure and HLA in healthy donors. Donors sampled were nominally healthy, though unrecorded immune exposures were likely. The PCR employed 60 Vbeta primers together with 13 Jbeta primers. Clones were read by immunoSEQ multiplex PCR, and TCRdb kept only the in-frame ones, dropping some. The sample lists around 100,000 clones, around 70% occurring once. CDR1 and CDR2 from the germline V gene are SGHTA and FQGNSA. This CDR3 has 11 residues. V shed 5 bases and J shed 5 bases, with 5 bases lying between them. The specimen sequenced was PBMCs. The chain has TRBV7-2 and TRBJ2-3; D gene uncertain. The receptor comes from a man between 35 and 55 years old in good health and CMV-seropositive. The CDR3, as DNA: TGTGCCAGCAGCCTCGTAGATACGCAGTATTTT. The encoded protein is CASSLVDTQYF.